The 32 T cell receptor beta chains below were found in one sample sequenced in a study of early T cells in non-severe SARS-CoV-2 infection. MiXCR was run by TCRdb on the 5' RACE reads, yielding one entry per CDR3 protein. Of 65,000 to 95,000 distinct CDR3 sequences in the sample, over 9% were seen once. Sequences were obtained from whole blood. The receptor source for this set is an adult who was a healthcare worker with PCR-confirmed SARS-CoV-2 infection or an uninfected control (not recorded which).

The chain uses TRBV7-9 and TRBJ1-1; no firm D call. V dropped 4 bases and J dropped 5 bases, with 8 bases sitting between them. Germline-derived CDR1 and CDR2 are SEHNR and FQNEAQ (reference sequence). The CDR3 is 12 amino acids. The CDR3 here is CASSWGGTEAFF. The CDR3 DNA reads as TGTGCCAGCAGCTGGGGAGGGACTGAAGCTTTCTTT.

This chain uses TRBV7-6 with TRBJ2-1, with TRBD2 as a possible D gene (7 bases). The CDR3 consists of 18 residues. Trimming took off 0 bases at V and 4 bases at J, with 19 bases between the two ends. The germline gives CDR1 SGHVS, CDR2 FNYEAQ. CDR3 in DNA: TGTGCCAGCAGCTTAGCGGGAGGGGGGTCCGAACTTTACAATGAGCAGTTCTTC. Protein product: CASSLAGGGSELYNEQFF.

This clonotype was counted ten times or more. The CDR3 region has the DNA TGCGCCAGCAGCCAAAAAGGACAGGGGGGCCGAACTGAAGCTTTCTTT. This codes for CASSQKGQGGRTEAFF. This rearrangement joins TRBV4-1 to TRBJ1-1; TRBD1 matches 10 bases. V shed 2 bases, J shed 5 bases, and the junction held 8 bases outside the gene matches. The CDR3 has 16 residues. From germline, CDR1 is MGHRA and CDR2 YSYEKL.

In its sample, this clonotype was seen many times. The chain recombines TRBV5-1 with TRBJ1-1; weak D call: TRBD1 (5 bases). Germline CDR1 reads SGHRS; CDR2 reads YFSETQ. V dropped 3 bases and J dropped 1 base, with 10 bases sitting between them. The CDR3 covers 14 residues. CDR3: CASSSGNANTEAFF. In nucleotides, the CDR3 is TGCGCCAGCAGCTCAGGGAACGCGAACACTGAAGCTTTCTTT.

This clonotype has ten or more counts. The chain recombines TRBV9 with TRBJ1-2; no reliable D call. V was trimmed by 0 bases and J by 3 bases, leaving 6 bases between them. The CDR3 spans 13 residues. The V gene's germline CDR1 is SGDLS and CDR2 YYNGEE. The CDR3 bases are TGTGCCAGCAGCGTAGCTGTTGACTATGGCTACACCTTC. Translated, it gives CASSVAVDYGYTF.

This clonotype has just a few counts. The V call is TRBV7-6, the J call TRBJ2-2; 13 bases are shared with TRBD2. The CDR3 loop spans 18 amino acids. Trimming cost V 3 bases and J 6 bases; bases outside gene matches: 10. Germline lookup yields CDR1 SGHVS and CDR2 FNYEAQ. The CDR3 bases are TGTGCCAGCAGCTTTCCCCCGACTAGCGGGAGGTCTGCCGGGGAGCTGTTTTTT. Translated, it gives CASSFPPTSGRSAGELFF.

This clonotype was detected only a few times. Here the CDR3 DNA reads TGCAGTGCCCCCAAGGAGTCAGATACGCAGTATTTT. Its translation: CSAPKESDTQYF. This rearrangement joins TRBV20-1 to TRBJ2-3; no clear D gene. Germline values: CDR1 DFQATT, CDR2 SNEGSKA (reference sequence). This CDR3 contains 12 residues. V was cut by 6 bases and J by 4 bases, with 11 bases left in between.

The sample holds a few counts of this clonotype. The rearrangement uses TRBV19 and TRBJ2-6; D unresolved. Germline V gives CDR1 LNHDA, CDR2 SQIVND (reference sequence). The length of the CDR3 is 13 residues. V was shortened by 8 bases and J by 1 base, with 6 bases between the two germline ends. The CDR3 sequence is CASFISGANVLTF. The DNA of the CDR3 is TGTGCCAGTTTCATATCTGGGGCCAACGTCCTGACTTTC. Full variable domain (rest looked up from reference TRBV19 and TRBJ2-6): DGGITQSPKYLFRKEGQNVTLSCEQNLNHDAMYWYRQDPGQGLRLIYYSQIVNDFQKGDIAEGYSVSREKKESFPLTVTSAQKNPTAFYLCASFISGANVLTFGAGSRLTVL.

This clonotype came up a few times. CDR3 amino acids: CASSLFRPGSSYEQYF. The CDR3 bases are TGCGCCAGCAGCTTGTTTAGGCCGGGAAGCTCCTACGAGCAGTACTTC. V usage is TRBV5-1 and J usage is TRBJ2-7; TRBD2 is a possible D gene (5 bases). Trimming removed 1 base from V and 0 bases from J, with 14 bases in between. CDR1 is SGHRS, CDR2 YFSETQ, per germline. CDR3 length: 16 amino acids. The whole variable domain, filled in from reference TRBV5-1 and TRBJ2-7, reads KAGVTQTPRYLIKTRGQQVTLSCSPISGHRSVSWYQQTPGQGLQFLFEYFSETQRNKGNFPGRFSGRQFSNSRSEMNVSTLELGDSALYLCASSLFRPGSSYEQYFGPGTRLTVT.

The chain uses TRBV28 and TRBJ2-7; D possibly corresponds to TRBD1 (5 bases). CDR1 and CDR2 (germline): MDHEN, SYDVKM. V was pared by 6 bases and J by 3 bases, with 15 bases between. The CDR3 totals 14 residues. Here the CDR3 DNA reads TGTGCCAGCAGAAAGCAGGGAAGGGGCTACGAGCAGTACTTC. Encoded protein: CASRKQGRGYEQYF.

This clonotype occurred many times. This rearrangement joins TRBV25-1 to TRBJ2-1, with 11 bases identical to TRBD2. This CDR3 is built from 15 residues. V lost 2 bases, J lost 5 bases, and 2 bases stayed unmatched. Germline values: CDR1 MGHDK, CDR2 SYGVNS. The CDR3 DNA reads as TGTGCCAGCAGTGAAACTAGCGGGGGACACAATGAGCAGTTCTTC. Translating gives CASSETSGGHNEQFF.

This clonotype was seen a handful of times. The genes are TRBV6-4 and TRBJ2-3; 10 bases match TRBD2. In germline, CDR1 is MRHNA, CDR2 SNTAGT. The CDR3 contains 16 residues. Trimming cost V 3 bases and J 2 bases; bases outside gene matches: 5. The CDR3 protein is CASSELAGEATDTQYF. The CDR3 DNA sequence: TGTGCCAGCAGTGAGCTAGCGGGAGAGGCCACAGATACGCAGTATTTT.

CDR3 nucleotides: TGTGCCAGCAGCGTTAGCGGGAGGTTTAATGAGCAGTTCTTC. Its protein is CASSVSGRFNEQFF. This chain links TRBV9 with TRBJ2-1; 10 positions match TRBD2. This CDR3 comprises 14 residues. Germline V gene data show CDR1 as SGDLS and CDR2 as YYNGEE. The trim removed 2 bases at V and 7 bases at J, leaving 3 bases unmatched.

Ten or more counts support this clonotype. This chain connects TRBV20-1 to TRBJ1-6; D gene uncertain. The CDR3 spans 15 residues. With 3 bases removed from V and 11 bases from J, the gap between germline ends came to 20 bases. Per the germline V gene, CDR1 is DFQATT and CDR2 is SNEGSKA (reference sequence). In DNA, the CDR3 is TGCAGTGCTAGGCCATCCCTCGATGCCCGCACACCCCTCCACTTT. It translates to CSARPSLDARTPLHF.

The chain carries TRBV18 and TRBJ1-5; 9 bases agree with TRBD1. Looked up from germline, CDR1 is KGHSH and CDR2 is LQKENI. The CDR3 is made up of 17 amino acids. V dropped 0 bases and J dropped 4; count of bases not matched to a gene: 7. CDR3 DNA sequence: TGTGCCAGCTCACCACCTCAGGGACAGGGCTCGAATCAGCCCCAGCATTTT. The encoded protein is CASSPPQGQGSNQPQHF.

This clonotype was detected a few times. This chain joins TRBV7-9 and TRBJ2-3; D is unclear. The V end was cut by 5 bases, the J end by 6 bases, with 9 bases between. The length of the CDR3 is 12 residues. Germline CDR1 and CDR2: SEHNR and FQNEAQ (reference sequence). CDR3 sequence: CASSTPRDTQYF. The CDR3 DNA follows: TGTGCCAGCAGCACCCCTAGGGATACGCAGTATTTT.

This chain uses TRBV11-2 with TRBJ2-5; D gene uncertain. Germline CDR1 is SGHAT and CDR2 is FQNNGV. V gave up 1 base and J gave up 0 bases, with 3 bases separating them. The CDR3 length is 13 residues. The CDR3 nucleotides read TGTGCCAGCAGCTTAGCCCACCAAGAGACCCAGTACTTC. Translated, it gives CASSLAHQETQYF.

In its sample, this clonotype was seen many times. The rearrangement uses TRBV2 and TRBJ2-5; a weak D match, TRBD2 (7 bases). The CDR3 is 15 residues long. Germline V gives CDR1 SNHLY, CDR2 FYNNEI. V lost 2 bases, J lost 4 bases, and 14 bases lay in between. CDR3 in DNA: TGTGCCAGCAGTGAACGCCGCGGGGGCTCAGAGACCCAGTACTTC. Translating gives CASSERRGGSETQYF.

This clonotype has at least ten counts. The rearrangement joins TRBV7-9 to TRBJ2-5; D remains ambiguous. The V gene's germline CDR1 is SEHNR and CDR2 FQNEAQ (reference sequence). This CDR3 has 13 residues. V was trimmed by 5 bases and J by 1 base, leaving 8 bases between them. The CDR3 protein is CASSPPGQETQYF. The CDR3 DNA reads TGTGCCAGCAGCCCCCCAGGCCAAGAGACCCAGTACTTC.

The chain combines TRBV15 with TRBJ1-2; D is undetermined. Between the trimmed V and J ends, which lost 3 bases and 2 bases, there was a span of 13 bases. The CDR3 is 15 amino acids. Germline V CDR1 and CDR2: LNHNV, YYDKDF (reference sequence). CDR3 sequence reads: CATSSPEGGNYGYTF. Written as DNA, the CDR3 is TGTGCCACCAGCAGCCCTGAAGGTGGGAACTATGGCTACACCTTC. Looking up the rest from reference TRBV15 and TRBJ1-2 gives the full variable domain: DAMVIQNPRYQVTQFGKPVTLSCSQTLNHNVMYWYQQKSSQAPKLLFHYYDKDFNNEADTPDNFQSRRPNTSFCFLDIRSPGLGDTAMYLCATSSPEGGNYGYTFGSGTRLTVV.

The chain employs TRBV28 and TRBJ2-5; a possible D gene is TRBD2 (6 bases). The CDR3 is 15 amino acids. The ends were cut back, 6 bases at V and 4 bases at J, with 18 bases in the middle. From germline, CDR1 is MDHEN and CDR2 SYDVKM. This CDR3 reads CASSPPRGLGETQYF. CDR3 coding DNA: TGTGCCAGCAGCCCCCCCCGGGGACTGGGAGAGACCCAGTACTTC.

This clonotype was counted many times. The chain couples TRBV30 to TRBJ2-1; D is possibly TRBD1 or TRBD2 (5 bases each). Germline V gene sequence: CDR1 GTSNPN, CDR2 SVGIG (reference sequence). The V end was cut by 1 base, the J end by 6 bases, with 10 bases between. The CDR3 consists of 13 residues. The CDR3 DNA reads TGTGCCTGGAGTGCGGGGCCTACCAATGAGCAGTTCTTC. Translated: CAWSAGPTNEQFF. Filled out from reference TRBV30 and TRBJ2-1, the complete variable domain reads SQTIHQWPATLVQPVGSPLSLECTVEGTSNPNLYWYRQAAGRGLQLLFYSVGIGQISSEVPQNLSASRPQDRQFILSSKKLLLSDSGFYLCAWSAGPTNEQFFGPGTRLTVL.

This chain connects TRBV3-1 to TRBJ1-1; a weak D match, TRBD1 (6 bases). With 2 bases removed from V and 0 bases from J, the gap between germline ends came to 7 bases. The CDR3 loop spans 14 amino acids. The germline CDR1 and CDR2 sequences are LGHDT and YNNKEL (reference sequence). The DNA of the CDR3 is TGTGCCAGCAGCCAACGGGACATGAACACTGAAGCTTTCTTT. Its protein product is CASSQRDMNTEAFF.

The V and J genes are TRBV7-3 and TRBJ1-5; D unclear. Germline lookup yields CDR1 SGHTA and CDR2 FQGTGA. This CDR3 region has 14 residues. Between the trimmed V and J ends, which lost 8 bases and 0 bases, there was a span of 11 bases. CDR3 protein: CASFRLYSNQPQHF. The CDR3 DNA follows: TGTGCCAGCTTTCGCCTTTATAGCAATCAGCCCCAGCATTTT. Full variable domain (rest looked up from reference TRBV7-3 and TRBJ1-5): GAGVSQTPSNKVTEKGKYVELRCDPISGHTALYWYRQSLGQGPEFLIYFQGTGAADDSGLPNDRFFAVRPEGSVSTLKIQRTERGDSAVYLCASFRLYSNQPQHFGDGTRLSIL.

This clonotype was seen a handful of times. The V gene is TRBV20-1, the J gene TRBJ1-6; D is uncertain. The CDR3 consists of 14 residues. Germline values: CDR1 DFQATT, CDR2 SNEGSKA (reference sequence). Trimming stripped 6 bases from V and 7 bases from J, with 16 bases between. CDR3 region: CSAELRDPNSPLHF. CDR3 bases: TGCAGTGCAGAACTCCGGGATCCGAATTCACCCCTCCACTTT.

In this sample, this clonotype turned up many times. This rearrangement joins TRBV12-3 or TRBV12-4 to TRBJ1-1, with D unresolved. Trimming pared 4 bases from V and 2 bases from J, leaving 11 bases between. The CDR3 is made up of 14 amino acids. The DNA of the CDR3 is TGTGCCAGCAGTTCGGTCGCGATAAACACTGAAGCTTTCTTT. Amino acids: CASSSVAINTEAFF.

The chain has TRBV19 and TRBJ1-5; the D gene is possibly TRBD1 (5 bases). Per the germline V gene, CDR1 is LNHDA and CDR2 is SQIVND (reference sequence). The length of the CDR3 is 17 residues. The germline V and J ends were trimmed by 6 bases and 3 bases, with 21 bases remaining between them. The CDR3 reads CASRTDVGQDINQPQHF. Here the CDR3 DNA reads TGTGCCAGTAGGACGGACGTGGGCCAGGACATCAATCAGCCCCAGCATTTT.

This clonotype was recorded a few times. This rearrangement joins TRBV19 to TRBJ1-5, with 10 bases identical to TRBD1. CDR1 and CDR2 from the germline V gene are LNHDA and SQIVND (reference sequence). This CDR3 comprises 15 residues. The junction had 6 bases not matched to a gene; V was cut back by 5 bases and J by 5 bases. This CDR3 reads CASSSGTGVYQPQHF. Written as DNA, the CDR3 is TGTGCCAGTAGTTCCGGGACAGGGGTATATCAGCCCCAGCATTTT.

In this sample, this clonotype turned up many times. This chain uses TRBV5-4 with TRBJ2-7; 8 positions match TRBD1. The CDR3 contains 14 residues. Germline CDR1 reads SGHNT; CDR2 reads YYREEE (reference sequence). Losses at the gene ends were 4 bases for V and 1 base for J; bases not matched to a gene: 4. The CDR3 sequence is CASSRGTGSYEQYF. Here the CDR3 DNA reads TGTGCCAGCAGCCGGGGGACAGGTTCCTACGAGCAGTACTTC.

This clonotype was observed at least ten times. The rearrangement joins TRBV20-1 to TRBJ1-1, with 8 bases aligning to TRBD1. Germline V gene data show CDR1 as DFQATT and CDR2 as SNEGSKA (reference sequence). The CDR3 length is 12 residues. Trimming cost V 5 bases and J 5 bases; bases outside gene matches: 4. Here the CDR3 DNA reads TGCAGTGCTGCCAGGGGGCGAACTGAAGCTTTCTTT. Protein: CSAARGRTEAFF.

Concerning this clonotype itself: One base away lies a much larger clone, so this may be a sequencing read error. The V and J genes are TRBV7-6 and TRBJ2-2; maybe TRBD2 (6 bases). Germline CDR1 SGHVS, CDR2 FNYEAQ. The CDR3 runs 15 residues. The CDR3 loop is CVSSFAGTVGGELFF. The CDR3, as DNA: TGTGTCAGCAGCTTCGCGGGAACGGTGGGCGGGGAGCTGTTTTTT.

This clonotype was observed at least ten times. The chain links TRBV10-2 to TRBJ2-7; D is ambiguous. Germline assignment: CDR1 WSHSY and CDR2 SAAADI. Trimming took off 3 bases at V and 2 bases at J, with 8 bases between the two ends. There are 13 residues in the CDR3. CDR3 DNA: TGCGCCAGCAGTGATATGGTGCCCTACGAGCAGTACTTC. Its protein product is CASSDMVPYEQYF.